The T cell receptor beta chain under discussion was sequenced for a study of cytomegalovirus exposure and HLA in healthy donors. The germline gives CDR1 SNHLY, CDR2 FYNNEI. V was trimmed by 8 bases and J by 5 bases, leaving 6 bases between them. The CDR3 consists of 10 residues. General study findings and limits: Common viral pathogens (according to a later analysis) appeared linked to several of the most significant clusters.

It was with 60 Vbeta and 13 Jbeta primers that the PCR ran. Repertoires were generated with immunoSEQ multiplex PCR, while TCRdb's copy carries only in-frame clones and drops some. The data contain approximately 75,000 clones, roughly 75% of them singletons. A note on this clone: Its antigen is unknown.

This chain uses TRBV2 with TRBJ2-5; the D gene is possibly TRBD2 (6 bases). Sequenced sample: PBMCs. This receptor was identified in a male donor in good health and CMV-seronegative. CDR3 DNA sequence: TGTGCCAGCGGGGGGGAGACCCAGTACTTC. It translates to CASGGETQYF.